Below are 2 T cell receptor beta chains sequenced from a single sample in a study of T cell repertoires and Cas9 in healthy adults. TCRdb's copy holds only in-frame clones and misses some; the assay was immunoSEQ multiplex PCR. This sample carries 20,000 to 25,000 clones, more than 90% of them seen once, and the ten largest clones take 0.55% to 0.85%. The sequenced sample was CD4+ effector T cells (CD127+, CD25-, CD137-, CD154-) from PBMCs; culture status not recorded. The origin of the receptors is a human donor in good health.

The chain links TRBV5-6 to TRBJ2-7; D call uncertain. V lost 0 bases and J lost 5, with 15 bases in between. This CDR3 has 15 amino acids. Germline CDR1 and CDR2: SGHDT and YYEEEE. The CDR3, as DNA: TGTGCCAGCAGCTTGGGTAGCAGAGACCACCACGAGCAGTACTTC. Protein sequence: CASSLGSRDHHEQYF. The full variable domain, rest sourced from reference TRBV5-6 and TRBJ2-7, is DAGVTQSPTHLIKTRGQQVTLRCSPKSGHDTVSWYQQALGQGPQFIFQYYEEEERQRGNFPDRFSGHQFPNYSSELNVNALLLGDSALYLCASSLGSRDHHEQYFGPGTRLTVT.

In DNA, the CDR3 is TGTGCCAGCAGTAATCAACCGGACGCGGGGGCCACTGAAGCTTTCTTT. As protein: CASSNQPDAGATEAFF. V is TRBV25-1 and J is TRBJ1-1; D possibly corresponds to TRBD1 (6 bases). Germline-derived CDR1 and CDR2 are MGHDK and SYGVNS. The CDR3 has 16 amino acids. Trimming stripped 5 bases from V and 4 bases from J, with 20 bases between.